Following are 2 T cell receptor beta chains from one sample sequenced in a study of patients and donors after allogeneic stem cell transplantation. Via MiXCR, TCRdb re-called the RT-PCR reads, giving one row per CDR3 protein. There are 400,000 to 450,000 distinct CDR3 sequences in the sample; 16% occur only once, and around 6.8% lies in the top ten. Sequencing input: blood, either unsorted or a sorted T cell fraction (not recorded which). These receptors all come from a human donor who was either an allogeneic HSCT recipient or a stem cell or donor lymphocyte infusion donor (not recorded which). It is not recorded whose cells these are; they may come from a transplant donor.

The chain links TRBV24-1 to TRBJ2-7; maybe TRBD2 (6 bases). Germline CDR1 reads KGHDR; CDR2 reads SFDVKD. Trimming took 2 bases from V and 3 from J, leaving 10 bases between them. The CDR3 length is 14 residues. The CDR3 sequence is CATSDSGGIYEQYF. The CDR3 DNA sequence: TGTGCCACCAGTGATTCGGGCGGGATCTACGAGCAGTACTTC.

The chain has TRBV27 and TRBJ2-7; the D gene is possibly TRBD2 (6 bases). Germline CDR1 reads MNHEY; CDR2 reads SMNVEV (reference sequence). CDR3 length equals 15 residues. V lost 0 bases, J lost 4 bases, and 13 bases lay in between. The CDR3 spells CASSLSSGPFYEQYF. The CDR3 DNA is TGTGCCAGCAGTTTATCTAGCGGCCCATTTTACGAGCAGTACTTC.